What follows is one T cell receptor (beta chain) and its context. Germline CDR1 is MDHEN and CDR2 is SYDVKM. The CDR3 is 17 amino acids. J was trimmed by 2 bases and V by 4 bases; bases with no gene match: 11. Authors' data handling: Estimation of nucleated cell counts relied on the amplification of reference gene primers. Sequenced by immunoSEQ multiplex PCR; TCRdb stores in-frame clones only, minus some. V, J and clone size reflect that table, while D and trimming were determined from the DNA. The table records around 150,000 clones, 65% to 80% of them present only once. These data come from a study of blood T cell repertoires in COVID-19. Study information: Samples of COVID-19 (acute and convalescent) were obtained from the United States, Italy and Spain. PBMCs, B-cell-depleted T cells, or T cells provided the cDNA or gDNA that made up the material.

Sequencing was performed on peripheral blood. This receptor was identified in a man in his fifties or sixties with acute or convalescent COVID-19. The chain joins TRBV28 to TRBJ1-1; 9 bases align to TRBD1. This CDR3 reads CASSSPGQGMGNTEAFF. The CDR3 DNA sequence: TGTGCCAGCAGTTCCCCGGGACAGGGAATGGGTAACACTGAAGCTTTCTTT.